Described below is a single T cell receptor (beta chain) sequence and its context. This sample is part of a study of shared clonotypes between healthy human individuals. Germline V lookup: CDR1 WSHSY, CDR2 SAAADI. Trimming removed 3 bases from V and 6 bases from J, with 12 bases in between. The CDR3 has 14 residues. CD4+ cell separation produced CD45RA+ naive and CD45RA-negative memory subsets. Authors' methods: In the immunoSEQ data, sequences were junction-only and lacked quality scores, so filtering differed. TCRdb keeps only in-frame clones here, not all; method: immunoSEQ multiplex PCR. V and J calls and clone size are those listed in that table; D and trimming were worked out from the DNA. The table shows nearly 1,000,000 clones, with roughly 72% occurring only once.

V usage is TRBV10-2 and J usage is TRBJ1-5; D perhaps matches TRBD1 (5 bases). Specimen: memory CD4+ T cells sorted from blood. Documented subset: CD45RA-negative fraction. The sequence was collected from a man between 18 and 35 years old in good health. The CDR3 reads CASSDQGTGQPQHF. The DNA of the CDR3 is TGCGCCAGCAGTGATCAGGGAACGGGTCAGCCCCAGCATTTT.